Listed below are T cell receptor beta chains from one sample, sequenced in a study of blood T cell repertoires in COVID-19. Method: immunoSEQ multiplex PCR; TCRdb's copy keeps in-frame clones and lacks some. The repertoire holds fewer than 250,000 clones, with about 85% as singletons. Input material: peripheral blood. All receptors derive from a man aged 60 to 69 with COVID-19, enrolled during active disease. Both conserved end residues are part of each CDR3. D genes are given only for firm matches. Part of the rows lack a size; the others show once, few, many or a class for expanded clones.

d_call clone_size j_call v_call cdr3_nt cdr3_aa
NA NA TRBJ1-6 TRBV5-6 TGTGCCAGCAGCTTGGGACGACGAGGGAGTATGCCCCTCCACTTT CASSLGRRGSMPLHF
NA once TRBJ1-2 TRBV6-5 TGTGCCAGCAGTTACTCGCGGGAAAACTATGGCTACACCTTC CASSYSRENYGYTF
TRBD1 NA TRBJ1-1 TRBV19 TGTGCCAGTGAGTATCGGAGAGGGGGCGCATCTGAAGCTTTCTTT CASEYRRGGASEAFF
TRBD1 NA TRBJ1-2 TRBV11-2 TGTGCCAGCAGCTTGGGATTGACAGGGGAGGGCTACACCTTC CASSLGLTGEGYTF
NA NA TRBJ2-7 TRBV19 TGTGCCAGTAGTATAGGATTCGGCTCCTACGAGCAGTACTTC CASSIGFGSYEQYF
NA once TRBJ2-2 TRBV11-2 TGTGCCAGCTCTCCGGGGAGGAGGGCCTTCACCGGGGAGCTGTTTTTT CASSPGRRAFTGELFF
NA NA TRBJ2-1 TRBV5-1 TGCGCCAGCAGCTTTAAACAGCCAAGCTCCTACAATGAGCAGTTCTTC CASSFKQPSSYNEQFF
NA few TRBJ1-4 TRBV6-6 TGTGCCACCGCGGGGCCTGCTAATGAAAAACTGTTTTTT CATAGPANEKLFF
TRBD2 NA TRBJ2-7 TRBV11-1 TGTGCCAGCAGCCAATCTAGCGGGAGAGGCGAGCAGTACTTC CASSQSSGRGEQYF
NA NA TRBJ1-1 TRBV5-1 TGCGCCAGCAGCTTCGTCGGGCAGGGCACTGAAGCTTTCTTT CASSFVGQGTEAFF
NA NA TRBJ1-2 TRBV5-4 TGTGCCAGCAGTGTCTCTAACTATGGCTACACCTTC CASSVSNYGYTF
NA once TRBJ2-2 TRBV30 TGTGCCTGGAGTGTAATAGGACAACGCACCGGGGAGCTGTTTTTT CAWSVIGQRTGELFF
NA NA TRBJ2-2 TRBV5-5 TGTGCCAGCAGCACACCCCGACTGAACACCGGGGAGCTGTTTTTT CASSTPRLNTGELFF
NA NA TRBJ2-7 TRBV5-1 TGCGCCAGCAGAGTACAGGGAGCCTCCTACGAGCAGTACTTC CASRVQGASYEQYF
TRBD1 NA TRBJ1-5 TRBV2 TGTGCCAGCAGTGAAGAGGGGACAGGGAATCAGCCCCAGCATTTT CASSEEGTGNQPQHF
TRBD1 NA TRBJ1-1 TRBV27 TGTGCCAGCGGGGACAGGGGAATGAACACTGAAGCTTTCTTT CASGDRGMNTEAFF
NA NA TRBJ2-5 TRBV28 TGTGCCAGCAGTATCTCAGGTTTTACCCAGTACTTC CASSISGFTQYF
TRBD2 NA TRBJ2-5 TRBV7-8 TGTGCCAGCAGCTTAGCGGAGACTAGCGGGAGAGGAGCCCAGTACTTC CASSLAETSGRGAQYF
NA NA TRBJ2-1 TRBV5-6 TGTGCCAGCAGCCTGGGGGCTAGCCGGGCGGATGAGCAGTTCTTC CASSLGASRADEQFF
NA NA TRBJ1-4 TRBV6-5 TGTGCCAGCAGCCCCCCAGGCGTTGAAAAACTGTTTTTT CASSPPGVEKLFF
NA NA TRBJ1-5 TRBV6-2/TRBV6-3 TGTGCCAGCAGTCACGGGGGTAGCAATCAGCCCCAGCATTTT CASSHGGSNQPQHF
TRBD1 NA TRBJ1-3 TRBV7-9 TGTGCCAGCAGCTCAGCGACAGGGTCTGGAAACACCATATATTTT CASSSATGSGNTIYF
NA NA TRBJ2-7 TRBV5-1 TGCGCCAGCAGCTTGGAAGGTAGCGGCAATCGCGAGCAGTACTTC CASSLEGSGNREQYF
NA NA TRBJ1-6 TRBV11-2 TGTGCCAGCAAAATCGGAGGGATATGGTCACCCCTCCACTTT CASKIGGIWSPLHF
NA few TRBJ1-6 TRBV7-3 TGTGCCAGCAGCCAACAAGCGGCCTTTTCACCCCTCCACTTT CASSQQAAFSPLHF
NA few TRBJ2-2 TRBV5-5 TGTGCCAGCAGCTTGTCCGGGGGGCGGCTGTTTTTT CASSLSGGRLFF
NA NA TRBJ1-1 TRBV4-3 TGCGCCAGCAGCCAGACTGAGAACACTGAAGCTTTCTTT CASSQTENTEAFF
NA NA TRBJ2-7 TRBV6-1 TGTGCCAGCAGTTCACAGGGCCACGAGCAGTACTTC CASSSQGHEQYF
NA NA TRBJ1-2 TRBV7-2 TGTGCCAGCAGCCCAAACGCCAGGGCGGACTATGGCTACACCTTC CASSPNARADYGYTF
TRBD1 NA TRBJ1-4 TRBV19 TGTGCCAGTAGTATTAGCGGACAGGAATTAAATGAAAAACTGTTTTTT CASSISGQELNEKLFF
TRBD1 NA TRBJ2-3 TRBV5-4 TGTGCCAGCAGCCTGACAGGGGCGCGCACAGATACGCAGTATTTT CASSLTGARTDTQYF
NA NA TRBJ1-2 TRBV7-3 TGTGCCAGCAGCCAAAAAGGGGATGGGCAAGTCTATGGCTACACCTTC CASSQKGDGQVYGYTF
TRBD1 NA TRBJ1-1 TRBV20-1 TGCAGTGCTAGTCGGACAGGTCTGGACACTGAAGCTTTCTTT CSASRTGLDTEAFF
NA NA TRBJ1-5 TRBV30 TGTGCCTGGAGTGGACCCGGACAGTCCGGTCAGCCCCAGCATTTT CAWSGPGQSGQPQHF
NA NA TRBJ1-2 TRBV24-1 TGTGCCACCAGTGACCCCCTAAACTATGGCTACACCTTC CATSDPLNYGYTF